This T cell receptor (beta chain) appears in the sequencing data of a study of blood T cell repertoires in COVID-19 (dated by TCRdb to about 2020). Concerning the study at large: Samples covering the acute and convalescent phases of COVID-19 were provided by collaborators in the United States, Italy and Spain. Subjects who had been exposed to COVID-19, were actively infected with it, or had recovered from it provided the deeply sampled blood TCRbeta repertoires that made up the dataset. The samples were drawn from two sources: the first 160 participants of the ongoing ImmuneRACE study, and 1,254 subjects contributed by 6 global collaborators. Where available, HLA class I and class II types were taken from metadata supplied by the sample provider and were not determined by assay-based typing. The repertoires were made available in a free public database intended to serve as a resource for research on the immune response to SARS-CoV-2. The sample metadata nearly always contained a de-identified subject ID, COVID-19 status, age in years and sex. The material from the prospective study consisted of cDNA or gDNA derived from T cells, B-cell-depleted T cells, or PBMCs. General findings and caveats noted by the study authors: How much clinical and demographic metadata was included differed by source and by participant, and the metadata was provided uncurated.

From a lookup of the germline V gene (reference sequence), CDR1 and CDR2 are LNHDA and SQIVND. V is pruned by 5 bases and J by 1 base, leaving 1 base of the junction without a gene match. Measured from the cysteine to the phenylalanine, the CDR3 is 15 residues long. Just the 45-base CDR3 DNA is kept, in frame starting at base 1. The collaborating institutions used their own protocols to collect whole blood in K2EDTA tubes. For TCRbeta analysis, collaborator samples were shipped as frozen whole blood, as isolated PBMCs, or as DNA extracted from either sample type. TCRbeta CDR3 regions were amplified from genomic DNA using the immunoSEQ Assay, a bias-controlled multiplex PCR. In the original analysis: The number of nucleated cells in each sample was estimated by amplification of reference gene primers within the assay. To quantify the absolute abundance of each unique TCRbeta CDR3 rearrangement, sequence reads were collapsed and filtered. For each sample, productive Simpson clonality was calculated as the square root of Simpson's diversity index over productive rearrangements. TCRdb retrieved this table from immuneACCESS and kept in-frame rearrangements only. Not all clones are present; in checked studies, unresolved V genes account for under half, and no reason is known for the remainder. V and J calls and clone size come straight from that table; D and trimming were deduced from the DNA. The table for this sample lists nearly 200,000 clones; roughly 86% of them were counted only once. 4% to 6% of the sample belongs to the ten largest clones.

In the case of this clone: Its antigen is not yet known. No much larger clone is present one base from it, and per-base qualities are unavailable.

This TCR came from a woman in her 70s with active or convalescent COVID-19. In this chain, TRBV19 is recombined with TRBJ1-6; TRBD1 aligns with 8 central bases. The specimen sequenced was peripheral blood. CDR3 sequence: CASSDRGSYNSPLHF. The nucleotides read TGTGCCAGTAGTGACAGGGGATCCTATAATTCACCCCTCCACTTT.